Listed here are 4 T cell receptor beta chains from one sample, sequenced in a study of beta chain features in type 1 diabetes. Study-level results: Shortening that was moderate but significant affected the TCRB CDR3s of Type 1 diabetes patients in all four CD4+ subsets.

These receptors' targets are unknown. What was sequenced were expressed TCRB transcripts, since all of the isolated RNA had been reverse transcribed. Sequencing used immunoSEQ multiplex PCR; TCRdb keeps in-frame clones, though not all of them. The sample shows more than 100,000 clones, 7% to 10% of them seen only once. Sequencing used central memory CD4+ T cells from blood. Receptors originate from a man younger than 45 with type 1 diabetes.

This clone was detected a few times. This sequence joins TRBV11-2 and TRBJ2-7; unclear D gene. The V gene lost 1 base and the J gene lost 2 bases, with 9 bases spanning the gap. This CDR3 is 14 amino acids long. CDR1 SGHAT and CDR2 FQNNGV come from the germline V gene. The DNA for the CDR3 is TGTGCCAGCAGCTTAGTCGGCAGGACCTACGAGCAGTACTTC. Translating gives CASSLVGRTYEQYF. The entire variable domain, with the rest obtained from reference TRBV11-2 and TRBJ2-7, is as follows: EAGVAQSPRYKIIEKRQSVAFWCNPISGHATLYWYQQILGQGPKLLIQFQNNGVVDDSQLPKDRFSAERLKGVDSTLKIQPAKLEDSAVYLCASSLVGRTYEQYFGPGTRLTVT.

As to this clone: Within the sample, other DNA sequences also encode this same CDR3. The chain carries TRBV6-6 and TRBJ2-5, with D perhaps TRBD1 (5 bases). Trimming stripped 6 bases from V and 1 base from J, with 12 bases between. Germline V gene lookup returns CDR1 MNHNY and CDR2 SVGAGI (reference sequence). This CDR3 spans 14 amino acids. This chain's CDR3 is CASRRDRTQETQYF. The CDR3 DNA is TGTGCCAGCAGACGAGACAGAACCCAAGAGACCCAGTACTTC.

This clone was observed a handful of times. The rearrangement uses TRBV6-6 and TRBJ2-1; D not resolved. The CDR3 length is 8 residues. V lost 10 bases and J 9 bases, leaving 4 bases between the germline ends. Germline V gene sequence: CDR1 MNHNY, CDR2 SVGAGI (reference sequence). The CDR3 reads CATLEQFF. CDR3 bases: TGTGCCACCCTTGAGCAGTTCTTC.

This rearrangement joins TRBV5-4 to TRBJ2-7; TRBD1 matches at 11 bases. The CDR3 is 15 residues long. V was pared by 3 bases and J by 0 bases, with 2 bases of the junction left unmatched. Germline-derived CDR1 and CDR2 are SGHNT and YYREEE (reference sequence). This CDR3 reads CASSWDRGGSYEQYF. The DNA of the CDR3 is TGTGCCAGCAGCTGGGACAGGGGGGGCTCCTACGAGCAGTACTTC.